Listed here is a single TCR beta chain. Its specificity is unknown. Regarding treatment: approximately nine-day PBMC culture with coronavirus spike peptide pools or control peptides (ViraFEST assay). ViraFEST used peptide pools to expand antigen-specific T cells, then sequenced TCRs. This entry comes from a study of vaccination and CD4 T cells after COVID-19. General observations from the study: Spike mono-reactivity marked 304 of 307 vaccine-specific clones in convalescent patients. Median counts of SARS-CoV-2-reactive clonotypes increased from approximately 21 to 40; this difference was not significant.

Deletions cut 0 bases from V and 4 bases from J, with 21 bases between. The length of the CDR3 is 18 residues. Germline V gene lookup returns CDR1 DFQATT and CDR2 SNEGSKA (reference sequence). Oncomine TCR Beta short-read sequencing was applied to DNA from cultured CD4+ T cells. Genomic DNA from cultured CD4+ T cells was extracted. In TCRdb, the PCR reads were re-called with MiXCR into one record per CDR3 protein. Of 11,000 or so distinct CDR3 sequences listed, 44% were seen once; the top ten hold less than 45%. Source material: CD4+ T cells from blood, cultured in vitro. The sequence derives from a human donor who had recovered from COVID-19. The V gene is TRBV20-1, the J gene TRBJ1-4; tentatively, D is TRBD1 (5 bases). The CDR3 reads CSARDLTGGRGYNEKLFF. The CDR3 region has the DNA TGCAGTGCTAGAGATCTGACCGGGGGGAGGGGATATAATGAAAAACTGTTTTTT.